This is a list of T cell receptor beta chains from one sample in a study of blood T cells in healthy people across ages. TCRdb analysed the 5' RACE reads with MiXCR anew, one entry per CDR3 protein. The data show under 1,100,000 distinct CDR3 sequences, around 27% seen once. These data also formed part of another study, on T cells of mothers and their children.

Sequenced input: blood. The receptors originated from a girl aged 2-9 years in good health. Both conserved end residues are part of each CDR3. Each record gives: V gene, D gene, J gene, clone size, CDR3 protein, CDR3 DNA. D genes are given only for firm matches. A clone size is listed for some rows: how often the clone was seen (once, few, many), or a class if it is expanded.

>TRBV29-1|.|TRBJ2-5|.
CSVEGIEETQYF
TGCAGCGTGGAGGGAATAGAAGAGACCCAGTACTTC
>TRBV4-3|TRBD2|TRBJ2-1|.
CASSQDSSGAYNEQFF
TGCGCCAGCAGCCAAGATTCCAGCGGGGCCTACAATGAGCAGTTCTTC
>TRBV7-9|.|TRBJ2-5|.
CAGHRGGEETQYF
TGTGCCGGCCATCGAGGGGGTGAAGAGACCCAGTACTTC
>TRBV12-3/TRBV12-4|.|TRBJ2-7|few
CASSLDWDGYEQYF
TGTGCCAGCAGTTTAGATTGGGACGGCTACGAGCAGTACTTC
>TRBV20-1|TRBD1|TRBJ1-1|.
CSARTGSPQAFF
TGCAGTGCTAGGACAGGGTCCCCCCAAGCTTTCTTT
>TRBV7-9|TRBD2|TRBJ2-3|.
CASSPRTSGGPTDTQYF
TGTGCCAGCAGCCCCCGGACTAGCGGGGGTCCGACAGATACGCAGTATTTT
>TRBV10-3|.|TRBJ1-1|.
CAINPDGPETEAFF
TGTGCCATCAATCCAGACGGCCCGGAGACTGAAGCTTTCTTT
>TRBV7-2|TRBD1|TRBJ1-1|few
CASSFQGAGNTEAFF
TGTGCCAGCAGCTTCCAGGGGGCAGGGAACACTGAAGCTTTCTTT
>TRBV12-3/TRBV12-4|.|TRBJ1-5|few
CASSLPGYGQPQHF
TGTGCCAGCAGTTTACCGGGATATGGGCAGCCCCAGCATTTT
>TRBV7-2|.|TRBJ2-7|.
CASSFGTGDPYEQYF
TGTGCCAGCAGCTTCGGGACCGGGGACCCCTACGAGCAGTACTTC
>TRBV13|TRBD2|TRBJ2-1|.
CASSFGTSGHSSYNEQFF
TGTGCCAGCAGCTTCGGGACTAGCGGGCACAGCTCCTACAATGAGCAGTTCTTC
>TRBV20-1|.|TRBJ1-4|few
CSARDNSTKFEKLFF
TGCAGTGCTAGAGATAATTCGACAAAATTTGAAAAACTGTTTTTT
>TRBV7-2|.|TRBJ2-4|few
CASRSGATQNIQYF
TGTGCCAGCCGCTCCGGGGCAACCCAAAACATTCAGTACTTC
>TRBV2|.|TRBJ2-1|few
CASDAPISYNEQFF
TGTGCCAGCGACGCACCCATCTCCTACAATGAGCAGTTCTTC
>TRBV19|.|TRBJ2-7|.
CASSIGAGIEEQYF
TGTGCCAGTAGTATTGGGGCCGGAATCGAAGAGCAGTACTTC
>TRBV29-1|.|TRBJ2-1|.
CSVEGDPLSNEQFF
TGCAGCGTAGAAGGGGACCCACTTTCTAATGAGCAGTTCTTC
>TRBV12-3/TRBV12-4|TRBD2|TRBJ2-1|.
CASSPGTSFNEQFF
TGTGCCAGCAGCCCCGGGACTAGCTTCAATGAGCAGTTCTTC
>TRBV7-9|.|TRBJ1-1|few
CASSSGKLRNTEAFF
TGTGCCAGCAGCTCGGGTAAATTACGGAACACTGAAGCTTTCTTT
>TRBV9|.|TRBJ2-5|few
CASSVSGAQETQYF
TGTGCCAGCAGCGTTTCCGGGGCCCAAGAGACCCAGTACTTC
>TRBV5-1|.|TRBJ2-5|few
CASSNLGSETQYF
TGCGCCAGCAGCAATCTGGGTTCAGAGACCCAGTACTTC
>TRBV11-2|.|TRBJ1-4|few
CASSLNPVENEKLFF
TGTGCCAGCAGCTTAAACCCCGTCGAGAATGAAAAACTGTTTTTT
>TRBV20-1|.|TRBJ1-1|many
CSAKNTEAFF
TGCAGTGCTAAGAACACTGAAGCTTTCTTT
>TRBV20-1|TRBD1|TRBJ1-5|.
CSALSGTGGQPQHF
TGCAGTGCCCTCTCCGGGACAGGGGGACAGCCCCAGCATTTT
>TRBV2|.|TRBJ1-2|.
CASSEELAVTRSYTF
TGTGCCAGCAGTGAAGAACTAGCGGTTACCAGAAGCTACACCTTC
>TRBV28|.|TRBJ2-3|.
CASTGSTDTQYF
TGTGCCAGCACTGGTTCCACAGATACGCAGTATTTT
>TRBV7-2|.|TRBJ2-5|.
CASSLQQVFKTQYF
TGTGCCAGCAGCTTACAACAGGTCTTTAAGACCCAGTACTTC
>TRBV19|.|TRBJ1-4|.
CASSSRRENNEKLFF
TGTGCCAGTAGCAGTCGGAGGGAGAATAATGAAAAACTGTTTTTT
>TRBV6-5|.|TRBJ2-5|few
CASSRGQMETQYF
TGTGCCAGCAGCCGCGGACAGATGGAGACCCAGTACTTC
>TRBV7-6|.|TRBJ2-7|.
CASSPGSHPYEQYF
TGTGCCAGCAGCCCAGGCAGCCATCCCTACGAGCAGTACTTC
>TRBV29-1|.|TRBJ2-1|.
CSVEDGPGVWFF
TGCAGCGTTGAAGATGGGCCAGGGGTGTGGTTCTTC
>TRBV20-1|TRBD2|TRBJ2-2|few
CSAREAGLAKTGELFF
TGCAGTGCTAGGGAGGCGGGACTAGCGAAAACCGGGGAGCTGTTTTTT
>TRBV7-2|.|TRBJ1-3|few
CASSFRDAGNTIYF
TGTGCCAGCAGTTTCCGGGACGCAGGAAACACCATATATTTT
>TRBV28|.|TRBJ1-3|few
CASSERWAGSGNTIYF
TGTGCCAGCAGCGAACGCTGGGCCGGCTCTGGAAACACCATATATTTT
>TRBV4-1|.|TRBJ2-1|.
CASGSPRGEQFF
TGCGCCAGCGGGTCTCCCCGCGGTGAGCAGTTCTTC
>TRBV10-3|.|TRBJ1-2|few
CAISSGYGYTF
TGTGCCATCAGCTCAGGGTATGGCTACACCTTC
>TRBV12-3/TRBV12-4|.|TRBJ1-5|.
CASSDQLVGEQPQHF
TGTGCCAGCAGTGACCAATTGGTGGGCGAGCAGCCCCAGCATTTT
>TRBV7-9|.|TRBJ2-5|few
CASSFLRDYQETQYF
TGTGCCAGCAGCTTCTTAAGGGATTACCAAGAGACCCAGTACTTC
>TRBV28|TRBD1|TRBJ1-2|few
CASSLKPGQTYGYTF
TGTGCCAGCAGTTTAAAGCCGGGACAGACCTATGGCTACACCTTC
>TRBV27|.|TRBJ2-1|.
CASTDPDSLKQFF
TGTGCCAGCACAGACCCCGACAGCCTCAAGCAGTTCTTC
>TRBV29-1|.|TRBJ2-1|.
CSVSRGVHEQFF
TGCAGCGTCTCCAGGGGTGTGCATGAGCAGTTCTTC
>TRBV9|TRBD2|TRBJ2-1|.
CASSVEIGTSGYNEQFF
TGTGCCAGCAGCGTCGAAATTGGGACTAGCGGTTACAATGAGCAGTTCTTC
>TRBV6-6|TRBD2|TRBJ2-7|few
CASASRLANYEQYF
TGTGCCAGCGCTTCTCGACTAGCCAACTACGAGCAGTACTTC
>TRBV13|.|TRBJ2-1|few
CASSLGLGLGESHNEQFF
TGTGCCAGCAGCTTAGGCCTCGGGTTGGGGGAATCTCACAATGAGCAGTTCTTC
>TRBV29-1|.|TRBJ2-5|few
CSVNSAGTQYF
TGCAGCGTTAACTCCGCAGGGACCCAGTACTTC
>TRBV7-9|.|TRBJ1-5|.
CASSSPGLGSGQPQHF
TGTGCCAGCAGCTCCCCGGGCCTCGGTTCTGGTCAGCCCCAGCATTTT